One and the same sample provided the 30 T cell receptor beta chains below, sequenced in a study of OX40 agonist ivuxolimab in advanced cancers. Library preparation used the immunoSEQ multiplex PCR assay. This is the immuneACCESS table as TCRdb keeps it, with only in-frame sequences that have V and J called. A part of the clones is gone; compared with another copy, unresolved V genes explain less than half, and the rest is unexplained. The sample table shows roughly 67,000 clones, and 88% are seen once. Clones ranked in the top ten supply roughly 0.27% of the sample. Sequenced material: CD4+ or CD8+ T cells sorted from blood, taken in a trial of the OX40 agonist ivuxolimab. These receptors all stem from an adult with an advanced solid tumor such as melanoma, head and neck, liver or kidney cancer.

The chain employs TRBV6-5 and TRBJ1-2, with 7 bases fitting TRBD1. V lost 5 bases and J lost 6; bases outside the gene matches: 12. The CDR3 covers 15 residues. The germline CDR1 and CDR2 sequences are MNHEY and SVGAGI. The DNA of the CDR3 is TGTGCCAGCAGTACGACAGGGTCACTCTTTAATGGCTACACCTTC. This codes for CASSTTGSLFNGYTF.

This chain connects TRBV7-9 to TRBJ1-4, with 7 bases matching TRBD1. This CDR3 region has 13 residues. Germline loops: CDR1 SEHNR, CDR2 FQNEAQ (reference sequence). V trimming: 3 bases; J trimming: 8 bases; junction bases outside the gene matches: 3. CDR3 coding DNA: TGTGCCAGCAGCTTGACAGGGCGGGAAAAACTGTTTTTT. Its protein product is CASSLTGREKLFF.

CDR3 DNA sequence: TGTGCCATCAGTGAGTCGCGGGAGTCCTACAATGAGCAGTTCTTC. Translation: CAISESRESYNEQFF. The chain couples TRBV10-3 to TRBJ2-1; 7 bases are shared with TRBD2. Unmatched junction bases numbered 0, after V lost 0 bases and J lost 1 base. The length of the CDR3 is 15 residues. From germline, CDR1 is ENHRY and CDR2 SYGVKD.

For the CDR3, the DNA is TGTGCCAGCAGTCCCCGACAGGGGTTTAGAAACACCATATATTTT. The encoded protein is CASSPRQGFRNTIYF. The chain has TRBV7-6 and TRBJ1-3; 8 bases are shared with TRBD1. This CDR3 comprises 15 residues. The germline CDR1 and CDR2 sequences are SGHVS and FNYEAQ. V dropped 6 bases and J dropped 5; count of bases not matched to a gene: 9.

This chain joins TRBV15 and TRBJ1-2; D gene uncertain. Germline values: CDR1 LNHNV, CDR2 YYDKDF (reference sequence). V lost 2 bases, J lost 2 bases, and 12 bases lay in between. This CDR3 contains 15 residues. This CDR3 is CATSRPTGANYGYTF. The CDR3 bases are TGTGCCACCAGCAGACCTACGGGAGCGAACTATGGCTACACCTTC.

The rearrangement uses TRBV2 and TRBJ2-7, with a tentative D call TRBD2 (6 bases). This CDR3 has 13 residues. V was shortened by 3 bases and J by 1 base, with 7 bases between the two germline ends. CDR1 SNHLY and CDR2 FYNNEI come from the germline V gene. As DNA, the CDR3 is TGTGCCAGCAGTGACGGGGGTTCCTACGAGCAGTACTTC. Translating it yields CASSDGGSYEQYF.

V gene TRBV6-6 combines with J gene TRBJ1-5; D gene unclear. This CDR3 comprises 14 residues. Germline V gene sequence: CDR1 MNHNY, CDR2 SVGAGI (reference sequence). V dropped 6 bases and J dropped 4 bases, with 13 bases sitting between them. The CDR3 DNA is TGTGCCAGCAGCCCCACGCCGCGGAATCAGCCCCAGCATTTT. As protein: CASSPTPRNQPQHF.

The chain joins TRBV5-1 to TRBJ2-7; unclear D gene. The V gene lost 2 bases and the J gene lost 4 bases, with 10 bases spanning the gap. This CDR3 region has 13 residues. Germline-derived CDR1 and CDR2 are SGHRS and YFSETQ. The CDR3 bases are TGCGCCAGCAGCTTAACCGACGGATACGAGCAGTACTTC. Its protein is CASSLTDGYEQYF.

The J gene is TRBJ2-7, the V gene TRBV25-1; D may match TRBD1 or TRBD2 (7 bases each). This CDR3 has 15 amino acids. Trimming stripped 6 bases from V and 4 bases from J, with 19 bases between. CDR1 is MGHDK and CDR2 is SYGVNS in the germline V gene. This chain's CDR3 is CASSRIRGGLYEQYF. The CDR3 bases are TGTGCCAGCAGCAGGATCAGGGGGGGATTATACGAGCAGTACTTC.

A single count supports this clone. The CDR3 DNA reads TGTGCCAGCAGGCCGCGGCCACATAATGAAAAACTGTTTTTT. Translating gives CASRPRPHNEKLFF. V gene TRBV6-5 combines with J gene TRBJ1-4, with no clear D. The ends were cut back, 6 bases at V and 4 bases at J, with 12 bases in the middle. Germline V gene lookup returns CDR1 MNHEY and CDR2 SVGAGI. The CDR3 is 14 amino acids.

V and J are TRBV27 and TRBJ1-5; maybe TRBD1 (5 bases). Germline V gene lookup returns CDR1 MNHEY and CDR2 SMNVEV (reference sequence). The CDR3 runs 16 residues. V was cut by 0 bases and J by 2 bases, with 11 bases left in between. CDR3 sequence reads: CASSLSGVYGNQPQHF. The CDR3 region has the DNA TGTGCCAGCAGTTTATCAGGGGTTTACGGCAATCAGCCCCAGCATTTT.

The rearrangement joins TRBV27 to TRBJ2-3, with D tentatively TRBD1 (6 bases). The CDR3 totals 15 residues. Germline values: CDR1 MNHEY, CDR2 SMNVEV (reference sequence). Trimming pared 3 bases from V and 2 bases from J, leaving 12 bases between. CDR3 loop: CASSFRTDFTDTQYF. Here the CDR3 DNA reads TGTGCCAGCAGTTTTCGGACAGACTTCACAGATACGCAGTATTTT.

The V gene is TRBV6-1, the J gene TRBJ2-3; 9 bases match TRBD2. The CDR3 spans 15 residues. Germline assignment: CDR1 MNHNS and CDR2 SASEGT. J lost 0 bases, V lost 6 bases, and 4 bases had no gene match. The CDR3 loop is CASRELAGSTDTQYF. The CDR3 DNA reads as TGTGCCAGCAGGGAGCTAGCGGGAAGCACAGATACGCAGTATTTT.

The V and J genes are TRBV10-3 and TRBJ2-5; no firm D call. The CDR3 is 13 amino acids. Germline values: CDR1 ENHRY, CDR2 SYGVKD. The V and J ends lost 4 bases and 1 base respectively, with 7 bases between them. CDR3 in amino acids: CAISGGIQETQYF. The CDR3 coding sequence is TGTGCCATCAGTGGTGGCATCCAAGAGACCCAGTACTTC.

The genes are TRBV7-9 and TRBJ2-2, with D possibly matching TRBD2 (6 bases). Trimming cost V 0 bases and J 4 bases, with 9 bases left between them. CDR1 and CDR2 (germline): SEHNR, FQNEAQ (reference sequence). This CDR3 region has 15 residues. The CDR3 coding sequence is TGTGCCAGCAGCTTAGCGGGAGGAAGCACCGGGGAGCTGTTTTTT. Translated, it gives CASSLAGGSTGELFF.

This rearrangement joins TRBV11-2 to TRBJ1-1; perhaps TRBD1 as D (5 bases). The CDR3 totals 16 residues. With 4 bases removed from V and 1 base from J, the gap between germline ends came to 16 bases. Looked up from germline, CDR1 is SGHAT and CDR2 is FQNNGV. The CDR3 region is CASSSRLIDRNTEAFF. The CDR3 nucleotides are TGTGCCAGCAGCTCCAGACTGATCGACAGGAACACTGAAGCTTTCTTT. The entire variable domain, with the rest obtained from reference TRBV11-2 and TRBJ1-1, is as follows: EAGVAQSPRYKIIEKRQSVAFWCNPISGHATLYWYQQILGQGPKLLIQFQNNGVVDDSQLPKDRFSAERLKGVDSTLKIQPAKLEDSAVYLCASSSRLIDRNTEAFFGQGTRLTVV.

The chain employs TRBV2 and TRBJ2-7, with D maybe TRBD2 (5 bases). The germline V gene has CDR1 SNHLY and CDR2 FYNNEI. The V end lost 6 bases, the J end lost 4 bases, and 19 bases lay between the germline ends. There are 15 residues in the CDR3. Here the CDR3 reads CASSNLRGPEYEQYF. CDR3 bases: TGTGCCAGCAGCAACTTAAGAGGGCCTGAGTACGAGCAGTACTTC.

This sequence joins TRBV7-9 and TRBJ1-1; D gene unclear. CDR3 size: 15 residues. Trimming left V 8 bases short and J 1 base short, with 17 bases between. Germline V gene data show CDR1 as SEHNR and CDR2 as FQNEAQ (reference sequence). The chain's CDR3 is CASLRWLGKNTEAFF. The CDR3 coding sequence is TGTGCCAGCCTTAGGTGGCTGGGCAAGAACACTGAAGCTTTCTTT.

The V gene is TRBV28, the J gene TRBJ1-1; 7 bases agree with TRBD1. Unmatched junction bases numbered 9, after V lost 1 base and J lost 10 bases. Germline CDR1 is MDHEN and CDR2 is SYDVKM. The CDR3 contains 14 residues. CDR3 protein: CASSLSPRTGSAFF. In DNA, the CDR3 is TGTGCCAGCAGTTTATCCCCCCGGACAGGCTCAGCTTTCTTT.

The genes are TRBV5-1 and TRBJ2-3; 10 bases agree with TRBD2. The V segment lost 1 base and the J segment 0 bases; nucleotides outside the gene matches: 2. Germline V gene data show CDR1 as SGHRS and CDR2 as YFSETQ. CDR3 size: 16 residues. The CDR3 DNA reads TGCGCCAGCAGCTTGCAAGCGGGAGGGAGCACAGATACGCAGTATTTT. Translating gives CASSLQAGGSTDTQYF.

The rearrangement joins TRBV4-3 to TRBJ2-2, with TRBD2 matching 8 bases. This CDR3 comprises 16 residues. Losses at the gene ends were 1 base for V and 6 bases for J; bases not matched to a gene: 7. CDR1 is LGHNA, CDR2 YSLEER, per germline. The chain's CDR3 is CASSQGPRGGSGELFF. CDR3 nucleotide sequence: TGCGCCAGCAGCCAAGGGCCCCGGGGGGGTTCCGGGGAGCTGTTTTTT.

This clone was detected once. The chain couples TRBV5-1 to TRBJ2-1; 10 nucleotides agree with TRBD1. V lost 2 bases, J lost 6 bases, and 5 bases stayed unmatched. Looked up from germline, CDR1 is SGHRS and CDR2 is YFSETQ. The CDR3 has 15 residues. The CDR3 nucleotides read TGCGCCAGCAGCTTTACGGGACAGGGGCGCAATGAGCAGTTCTTC. Amino acids: CASSFTGQGRNEQFF.

The chain couples TRBV28 to TRBJ1-6; no firm D call. CDR3 size: 15 residues. CDR1 and CDR2 from the germline V gene are MDHEN and SYDVKM. Deletions cut 7 bases from V and 7 bases from J, with 17 bases between. CDR3 coding DNA: TGTGCCAGCACCCTAATCGGGAACATAAATTCACCCCTCCACTTT. Translated: CASTLIGNINSPLHF.

The J gene is TRBJ1-4, the V gene TRBV28; weak D call: TRBD1 (6 bases). V was pared by 4 bases and J by 6 bases, with 21 bases between. This CDR3 is built from 17 residues. Germline V gives CDR1 MDHEN, CDR2 SYDVKM. The CDR3 DNA reads as TGTGCCAGCAGTTCTTTTAAGATGGACAGTAAGGATGAAAAACTGTTTTTT. This translates into CASSSFKMDSKDEKLFF.

The chain employs TRBV19 and TRBJ2-5; D unclear. Germline CDR1 LNHDA, CDR2 SQIVND (reference sequence). This CDR3 has 16 residues. The V end lost 3 bases, the J end lost 2 bases, and 16 bases lay between the germline ends. The chain's CDR3 is CASSITMGLSQETQYF. The DNA for the CDR3 is TGTGCCAGTAGTATTACGATGGGCCTCTCTCAAGAGACCCAGTACTTC.

This chain links TRBV28 with TRBJ1-5, with D unresolved. V was cut by 7 bases and J by 1 base, with 5 bases left in between. Germline V CDR1 and CDR2: MDHEN, SYDVKM. This CDR3 is built from 12 residues. CDR3 residues: CASKRSNQPQHF. CDR3 nucleotide sequence: TGTGCCAGCAAAAGAAGCAATCAGCCCCAGCATTTT.

The genes are TRBV28 and TRBJ2-1; D is unresolved. This CDR3 contains 11 residues. Trimming took 7 bases from V and 13 from J, leaving 14 bases between them. Germline values: CDR1 MDHEN, CDR2 SYDVKM. CDR3 protein: CASMEQKLQFF. The DNA of the CDR3 is TGTGCCAGCATGGAACAGAAACTTCAGTTCTTC.

The chain combines TRBV5-1 with TRBJ1-2; D is ambiguous. The V and J ends lost 0 bases and 0 bases respectively, with 9 bases between them. Germline lookup yields CDR1 SGHRS and CDR2 YFSETQ. The CDR3 has 15 residues. CDR3 coding DNA: TGCGCCAGCAGCTTGGACCCGGGAGCTAACTATGGCTACACCTTC. It yields the protein CASSLDPGANYGYTF.

V is TRBV11-2 and J is TRBJ2-7; 8 bases map to TRBD2. CDR1 and CDR2 from the germline V gene are SGHAT and FQNNGV. The J segment lost 0 bases and the V segment lost 0 bases, leaving 10 bases of the junction unmatched. The CDR3 is 18 residues long. The CDR3 spells CASSLDGAGGSISYEQYF. The CDR3 DNA reads as TGTGCCAGCAGCTTAGATGGTGCGGGAGGCTCTATCTCCTACGAGCAGTACTTC. Complete variable domain (other parts from reference TRBV11-2 and TRBJ2-7): EAGVAQSPRYKIIEKRQSVAFWCNPISGHATLYWYQQILGQGPKLLIQFQNNGVVDDSQLPKDRFSAERLKGVDSTLKIQPAKLEDSAVYLCASSLDGAGGSISYEQYFGPGTRLTVT.

The chain recombines TRBV6-1 with TRBJ2-7; TRBD1 matches 10 bases. V lost 7 bases, J lost 1 base, and 4 bases stayed unmatched. The CDR3 loop spans 14 amino acids. The germline gives CDR1 MNHNS, CDR2 SASEGT. CDR3 DNA sequence: TGTGCCAGCATCAGGACAGGGGGTTCCTACGAGCAGTACTTC. Protein product: CASIRTGGSYEQYF.